These 24 T cell receptor beta chains share one sample of origin, sequenced in a study of blood T cell repertoires in COVID-19 (dated by TCRdb to the early 2020s). Libraries were prepared through the immunoSEQ multiplex PCR assay. The table was pulled from immuneACCESS by TCRdb, which kept in-frame rearrangements only. Such tables lose some clones; where checked, under half of the loss comes from unresolved V genes, and the rest has no known cause. Counted in this sample were some 160,000 clones; approximately 90% of them appeared once. Together, the top ten hold roughly 5% of the sample. The sequencing input was peripheral blood. These receptors were collected from a man aged 18 to 29 with COVID-19, enrolled during active disease.

About this clone itself: An end of the junction differs from the germline gene, which may be a read error. CDR3 region: CASSLEGQGNTGELFF. The CDR3 nucleotides are TGTGCTAGCAGCTTAGAGGGGCAGGGGAACACCGGGGAGCTGTTTTTT. This chain links TRBV7-7 with TRBJ2-2; possibly TRBD1 or TRBD2 for D (5 bases each). Germline V gene data show CDR1 as SSHAT and CDR2 as FNYEAQ (reference sequence). The CDR3 totals 16 residues.

J is TRBJ2-2 and V is TRBV9, with D possibly matching TRBD2 (5 bases). Trimming took 3 bases from V and 2 from J, leaving 11 bases between them. This CDR3 is 15 amino acids long. CDR1 is SGDLS, CDR2 YYNGEE, per germline. CDR3: CASSAGLRNTGELFF. The DNA of the CDR3 is TGTGCCAGCAGCGCCGGACTCCGAAACACCGGGGAGCTGTTTTTT.

V gene TRBV29-1 combines with J gene TRBJ1-1; D is undetermined. CDR1 is SQVTM, CDR2 ANQGSEA, per germline. V lost 5 bases and J lost 4, with 17 bases in between. The CDR3 covers 14 residues. The CDR3 coding sequence is TGCAGCGTTTCAACCCGGGGAGCTATCACTGAAGCTTTCTTT. Its protein is CSVSTRGAITEAFF.

The J gene is TRBJ2-7, the V gene TRBV7-9, with D perhaps TRBD1 (5 bases). V was cut by 5 bases and J by 0 bases, with 11 bases left in between. The CDR3 extends over 14 amino acids. Germline CDR1 and CDR2: SEHNR and FQNEAQ (reference sequence). The CDR3 DNA reads as TGTGCCAGCAGCCACGGACACCTCTCCTACGAGCAGTACTTC. As protein: CASSHGHLSYEQYF.

The chain is built from TRBV29-1 and TRBJ1-1, with D unclear. Germline V gene lookup returns CDR1 SQVTM and CDR2 ANQGSEA. The CDR3 runs to 13 residues. The germline V and J ends were trimmed by 3 bases and 3 bases, with 11 bases remaining between them. The CDR3 is CSVEVNSYTEAFF. The CDR3 bases are TGCAGCGTTGAGGTGAACAGTTACACTGAAGCTTTCTTT.

The chain couples TRBV10-2 to TRBJ2-2; tentative D call: TRBD1 (6 bases). Germline CDR1 WSHSY, CDR2 SAAADI. Trimming removed 6 bases at V and 2 bases at J, with 16 bases between. The CDR3 contains 16 residues. The CDR3: CASRNTKGGNTGELFF. CDR3 bases: TGCGCCAGCAGGAATACAAAAGGGGGAAACACCGGGGAGCTGTTTTTT.

This clone was recorded once. The chain carries TRBV11-3 and TRBJ1-3, with 8 bases aligning to TRBD1. V shed 0 bases, J shed 4 bases, and the junction held 8 bases outside the gene matches. This CDR3 is 17 amino acids long. The germline gives CDR1 SGHNT, CDR2 YENEEA. The CDR3 DNA is TGTGCCAGCAGCTTAGATTCCGGGACAGGCAGGGGAAACACCATATATTTT. Its translation is CASSLDSGTGRGNTIYF.

The genes are TRBV6-5 and TRBJ2-7, with 9 positions matching TRBD1. CDR3 size: 15 residues. V shed 0 bases and J 6 bases; nucleotides not matched to a gene: 6. Per germline, CDR1 MNHEY and CDR2 SVGAGI. DNA of the CDR3: TGTGCCAGCAGTTACTCGCGGACAGGGGCGGGCGAGCAGTACTTC. It is translated as CASSYSRTGAGEQYF.

CDR3 coding DNA: TGTGCCAGCAGCCCTAGGGCTAGCGGGAGGTTTTATACGCAGTATTTT. Translation gives CASSPRASGRFYTQYF. The chain carries TRBV3-1 (or the pseudogene TRBV3-2) and TRBJ2-3; 11 nucleotides line up with TRBD2. The CDR3 covers 16 residues. J was trimmed by 7 bases and V by 4 bases; bases with no gene match: 10. In germline, CDR1 is LGHDT, CDR2 YNNKEL (reference sequence).

V and J are TRBV11-2 and TRBJ2-1; D is perhaps TRBD2 (6 bases). The CDR3 is 13 amino acids. Deletions cut 7 bases from V and 3 bases from J, with 10 bases between. The V gene's germline CDR1 is SGHAT and CDR2 FQNNGV. CDR3 DNA: TGTGCCAGCAACGGAGGGCTCTACAATGAGCAGTTCTTC. This sequence encodes CASNGGLYNEQFF.

Worth noting for this clone: Other DNA sequences of this sample code for an identical CDR3. This chain links TRBV7-2 with TRBJ2-7, with 8 bases lining up with TRBD2. CDR3 size: 14 residues. Germline lookup yields CDR1 SGHTA and CDR2 FQGNSA. V lost 2 bases, J lost 2 bases, and 2 bases stayed unmatched. Here the CDR3 reads CASSLTSGTYEQYF. The CDR3 DNA sequence: TGTGCCAGCAGCTTAACTAGCGGCACCTACGAGCAGTACTTC.

This clone has a handful of counts. J is TRBJ1-2 and V is TRBV30, with 8 bases aligning to TRBD1. V shed 4 bases and J 0 bases; nucleotides not matched to a gene: 7. The V gene's germline CDR1 is GTSNPN and CDR2 SVGIG (reference sequence). This CDR3 region has 15 residues. CDR3 loop: CAWTTRTGPNYGYTF. The CDR3 bases are TGTGCCTGGACCACCAGGACAGGGCCTAACTATGGCTACACCTTC.

The chain carries TRBV10-2 and TRBJ2-7, with TRBD2 matching 9 bases. V shed 4 bases and J 0 bases; nucleotides not matched to a gene: 7. The CDR3 sequence is 16 residues long. Germline lookup yields CDR1 WSHSY and CDR2 SAAADI. This CDR3 is CASSGGLAQSSYEQYF. The CDR3 region has the DNA TGCGCCAGCAGTGGGGGACTAGCCCAAAGCTCCTACGAGCAGTACTTC.

The V call is TRBV28, the J call TRBJ1-3; D is undetermined. The germline V gene encodes CDR1 MDHEN and CDR2 SYDVKM. The V and J ends lost 3 bases and 0 bases respectively, with 9 bases between them. The CDR3 sequence is 15 residues long. CDR3 in DNA: TGTGCCAGCAGTTTGACTGCTTACTCTGGAAACACCATATATTTT. Encoded protein: CASSLTAYSGNTIYF.

The chain is built from TRBV6-5 and TRBJ2-7; 7 nucleotides match TRBD1. The CDR3 covers 13 residues. V was pared by 5 bases and J by 2 bases, with 3 bases of the junction left unmatched. The germline CDR1 and CDR2 sequences are MNHEY and SVGAGI. CDR3 in amino acids: CASSRQGPYEQYF. For the CDR3, the DNA is TGTGCCAGCAGTAGACAGGGACCCTACGAGCAGTACTTC.

The chain uses TRBV18 and TRBJ2-7; 7 nucleotides match TRBD1. Germline V gene lookup returns CDR1 KGHSH and CDR2 LQKENI. The CDR3 is 13 residues long. V trimming: 2 bases; J trimming: 6 bases; junction bases outside the gene matches: 4. The CDR3 nucleotides read TGTGCCAGCTCACCAGGGACAGTTAGCGAGCAGTACTTC. This encodes CASSPGTVSEQYF.

With respect to this clone: A junction boundary mismatches the germline segment, possibly from a read error. The chain carries TRBV27 and TRBJ1-4, with D possibly TRBD1 on 6 matching bases. The CDR3 is 14 amino acids. CDR1 is MNHEY, CDR2 SMNVEV, per germline (reference sequence). The CDR3 DNA reads TGTGCCAGCAGTTTCGGACAGCGTAATGAAAAACTGCTTTTT. The encoded protein is CASSFGQRNEKLLF.

This sequence joins TRBV4-3 and TRBJ1-3; D might be TRBD1 (5 bases). From germline, CDR1 is LGHNA and CDR2 YSLEER. V was cut by 4 bases and J by 1 base, with 11 bases left in between. This CDR3 is built from 15 residues. The CDR3 region is CASSPYGGSGNTIYF. The CDR3 DNA is TGCGCCAGCAGCCCCTACGGGGGGTCTGGAAACACCATATATTTT.

This clone was counted between two and nine times. The rearrangement uses TRBV2 and TRBJ1-4; 9 positions match TRBD1. The germline gives CDR1 SNHLY, CDR2 FYNNEI. The ends lost 6 bases at V and 7 bases at J; junction bases unmatched: 6. This CDR3 contains 14 residues. As DNA, the CDR3 is TGTGCCAGCAGGGCCGGGACAGGGTTTGAAAAACTGTTTTTT. It yields the protein CASRAGTGFEKLFF.

This chain joins TRBV28 and TRBJ1-5; D ambiguous. CDR1 is MDHEN and CDR2 is SYDVKM in the germline V gene. V was shortened by 6 bases and J by 3 bases, with 15 bases between the two germline ends. The CDR3 extends over 15 amino acids. The CDR3 protein is CASSPRGGDNQPQHF. CDR3 sequence (DNA): TGTGCCAGCAGCCCCCGGGGAGGCGACAATCAGCCCCAGCATTTT.

The chain joins TRBV29-1 to TRBJ2-1, with 8 bases identical to TRBD2. The junction had 8 bases not matched to a gene; V was cut back by 3 bases and J by 10 bases. Germline CDR1 SQVTM, CDR2 ANQGSEA. The CDR3 totals 13 residues. The CDR3 nucleotides are TGCAGCGTTGATTACGGGACTAGAAACGAGCAGTTCTTC. Translating it yields CSVDYGTRNEQFF.

The gene calls are TRBV6-2 or TRBV6-3 and TRBJ2-6; D uncertain. The CDR3 loop spans 17 amino acids. The V end lost 4 bases, the J end lost 0 bases, and 13 bases lay between the germline ends. Germline lookup yields CDR1 MNHEY and CDR2 SVGEGT. The CDR3 DNA sequence: TGTGCCAGCAGTTTGACCGAACAGTACTCTGGGGCCAACGTCCTGACTTTC. Translated: CASSLTEQYSGANVLTF.

The V gene is TRBV6-6, the J gene TRBJ2-3; 8 bases are shared with TRBD2. Germline lookup yields CDR1 MNHNY and CDR2 SVGAGI (reference sequence). CDR3 size: 16 residues. V lost 5 bases to trimming and J lost 3 bases; unmatched junction nucleotides: 10. CDR3 amino acids: CASSTSGLRATDTQYF. The CDR3 DNA is TGTGCCAGCAGTACTAGCGGCCTGCGGGCGACAGATACGCAGTATTTT.

Turning to this clone: Other nucleotide sequences in the sample specify the same CDR3. The V call is TRBV4-3, the J call TRBJ2-3, with 9 nucleotides matching TRBD2. The CDR3 is 16 amino acids. Unmatched junction bases numbered 4, after V lost 0 bases and J lost 3 bases. Germline CDR1 is LGHNA and CDR2 is YSLEER. The CDR3 loop is CASSQDLAGGTDTQYF. The CDR3 region has the DNA TGCGCCAGCAGCCAAGATCTGGCGGGGGGGACAGATACGCAGTATTTT.